The 2 T cell receptor beta chains reported below all come from one sample, sequenced in a study of CD8 T cells in ankylosing spondylitis. TCRdb ran MiXCR on the 5' RACE reads and lists one entry per CDR3 protein. The data contain around 150,000 distinct CDR3 sequences, approximately 10% of them singletons. The sample comprised blood, either unsorted or a sorted T cell fraction (not recorded which). The receptors derive from a male donor with ankylosing spondylitis or in good health (not recorded which).

The chain links TRBV5-1 to TRBJ1-2; 8 nucleotides align to TRBD1. After removal of 3 bases from V and 1 base from J, the junction contained 14 bases not matched to a gene. The CDR3 sequence is 18 residues long. Germline V gene lookup returns CDR1 SGHRS and CDR2 YFSETQ. CDR3 region: CASSSIGTGGRGNYGYTF. The CDR3 nucleotides read TGCGCCAGCAGCTCCATTGGGACAGGAGGCCGGGGTAACTATGGCTACACCTTC. Full variable domain (rest looked up from reference TRBV5-1 and TRBJ1-2): KAGVTQTPRYLIKTRGQQVTLSCSPISGHRSVSWYQQTPGQGLQFLFEYFSETQRNKGNFPGRFSGRQFSNSRSEMNVSTLELGDSALYLCASSSIGTGGRGNYGYTFGSGTRLTVV.

This clonotype has ten or more counts. The chain carries TRBV10-1 and TRBJ1-5; D is unclear. This CDR3 has 12 amino acids. Trimming left V 4 bases short and J 10 bases short, with 11 bases between. Per germline, CDR1 WNHNN and CDR2 SYGVQD (reference sequence). The CDR3 coding sequence is TGCGCCAGCAGTGGGGTGAGTGGTCCCCAGCATTTT. Translation gives CASSGVSGPQHF.